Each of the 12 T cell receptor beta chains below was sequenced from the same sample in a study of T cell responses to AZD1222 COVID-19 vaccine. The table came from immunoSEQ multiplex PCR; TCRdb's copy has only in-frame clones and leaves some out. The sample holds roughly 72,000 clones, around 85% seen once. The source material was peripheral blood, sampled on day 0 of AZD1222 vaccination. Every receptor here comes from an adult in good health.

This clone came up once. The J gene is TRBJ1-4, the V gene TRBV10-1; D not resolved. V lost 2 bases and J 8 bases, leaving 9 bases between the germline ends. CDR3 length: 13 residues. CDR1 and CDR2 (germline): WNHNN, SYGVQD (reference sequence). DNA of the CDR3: TGCGCCAGCAGTGAGGTACGAAGGGAAAAACTGTTTTTT. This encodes CASSEVRREKLFF.

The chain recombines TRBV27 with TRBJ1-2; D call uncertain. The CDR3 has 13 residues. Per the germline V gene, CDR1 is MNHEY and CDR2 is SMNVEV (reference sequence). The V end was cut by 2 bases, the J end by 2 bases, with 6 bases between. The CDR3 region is CASSLGRNYGYTF. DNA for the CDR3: TGTGCCAGCAGTTTAGGGAGAAACTATGGCTACACCTTC.

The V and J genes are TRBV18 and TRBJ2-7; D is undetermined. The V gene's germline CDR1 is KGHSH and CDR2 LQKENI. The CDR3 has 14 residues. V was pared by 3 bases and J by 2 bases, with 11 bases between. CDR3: CASSPNRGTYEQYF. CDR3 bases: TGTGCCAGCTCACCTAACAGAGGAACCTACGAGCAGTACTTC.

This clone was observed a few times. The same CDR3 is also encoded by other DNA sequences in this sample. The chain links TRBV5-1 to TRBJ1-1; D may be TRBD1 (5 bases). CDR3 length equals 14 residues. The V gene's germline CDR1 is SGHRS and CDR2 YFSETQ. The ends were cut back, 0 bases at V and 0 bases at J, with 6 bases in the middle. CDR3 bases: TGCGCCAGCAGCTTGGCAGGGATGAACACTGAAGCTTTCTTT. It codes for CASSLAGMNTEAFF.

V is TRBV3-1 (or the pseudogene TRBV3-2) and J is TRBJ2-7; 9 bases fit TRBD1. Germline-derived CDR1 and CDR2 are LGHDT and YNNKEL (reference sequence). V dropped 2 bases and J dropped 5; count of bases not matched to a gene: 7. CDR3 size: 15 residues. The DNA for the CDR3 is TGTGCCAGCAGCCAACCTGGACAGGGGTTAGACGAGCAGTACTTC. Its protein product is CASSQPGQGLDEQYF.

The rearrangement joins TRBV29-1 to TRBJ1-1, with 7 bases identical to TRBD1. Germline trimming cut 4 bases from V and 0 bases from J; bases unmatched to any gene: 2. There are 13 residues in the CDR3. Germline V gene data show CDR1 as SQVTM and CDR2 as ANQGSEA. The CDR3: CSVVGTVNTEAFF. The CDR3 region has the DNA TGCAGCGTTGTTGGGACAGTGAACACTGAAGCTTTCTTT.

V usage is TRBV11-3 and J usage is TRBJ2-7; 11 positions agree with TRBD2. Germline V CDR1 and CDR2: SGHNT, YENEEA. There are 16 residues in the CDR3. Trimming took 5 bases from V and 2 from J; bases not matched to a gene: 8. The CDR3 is CASSDSLAGGPYEQYF. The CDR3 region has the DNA TGTGCCAGCAGCGACTCCCTAGCGGGGGGTCCCTACGAGCAGTACTTC.

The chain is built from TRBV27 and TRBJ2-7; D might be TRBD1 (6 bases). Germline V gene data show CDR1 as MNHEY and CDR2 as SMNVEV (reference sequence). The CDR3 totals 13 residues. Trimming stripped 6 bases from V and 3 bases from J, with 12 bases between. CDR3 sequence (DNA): TGTGCCAGCAGCGTGGGGGCCTTCTACGAGCAGTACTTC. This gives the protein CASSVGAFYEQYF.

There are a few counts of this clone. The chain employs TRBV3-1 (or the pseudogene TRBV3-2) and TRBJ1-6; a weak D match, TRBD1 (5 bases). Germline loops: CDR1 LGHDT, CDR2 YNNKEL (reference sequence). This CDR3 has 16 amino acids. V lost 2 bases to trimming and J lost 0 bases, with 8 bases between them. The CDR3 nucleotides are TGTGCCAGCAGCCAAAAGGGGAGCTCCTATAATTCACCCCTCCACTTT. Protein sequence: CASSQKGSSYNSPLHF.

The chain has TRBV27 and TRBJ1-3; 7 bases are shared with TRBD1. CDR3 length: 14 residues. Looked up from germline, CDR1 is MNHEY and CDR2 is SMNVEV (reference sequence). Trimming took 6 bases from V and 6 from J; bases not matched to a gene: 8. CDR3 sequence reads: CASRPTGWPNTIYF. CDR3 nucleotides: TGTGCCAGCAGGCCGACAGGGTGGCCAAACACCATATATTTT.

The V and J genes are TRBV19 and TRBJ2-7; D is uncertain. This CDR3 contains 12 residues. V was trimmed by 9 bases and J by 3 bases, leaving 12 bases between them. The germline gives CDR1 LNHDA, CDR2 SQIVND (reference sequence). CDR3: CASGRGDYEQYF. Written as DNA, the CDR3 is TGTGCCAGCGGGCGTGGAGACTACGAGCAGTACTTC.

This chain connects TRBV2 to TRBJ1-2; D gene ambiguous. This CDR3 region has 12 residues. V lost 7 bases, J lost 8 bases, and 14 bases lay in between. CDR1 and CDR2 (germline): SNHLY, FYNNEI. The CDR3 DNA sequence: TGTGCCAGCAATCCACAGTCAGCAGGCTACACCTTC. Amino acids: CASNPQSAGYTF.